The present TCR beta chain was sequenced within a study of blood T cell repertoires in COVID-19. About the study: Spain, Italy and the United States supplied samples that represented acute and convalescent COVID-19. T cells, B-cell-depleted T cells, or PBMCs provided the cDNA or gDNA that served as material.

Original processing methods: Quantification of nucleated cells was approximated via reference gene primer amplification. Here immunoSEQ multiplex PCR was the method, and the copy in TCRdb shows in-frame clones only, minus some. That table is the source of V, J and clone size, and D and trimming were worked out from the DNA. The sample shows 35,000 to 55,000 clones, nearly 90% of them seen only once. This TCR was sampled from a man between 65 and 85 years old with active COVID-19. Material for sequencing was peripheral blood.

CDR3 sequence reads: CASSLVAGAWETQYF. CDR3 DNA sequence: TGTGCCAGCAGCTTAGTGGCAGGGGCGTGGGAGACCCAGTACTTC. V and J are TRBV11-1 and TRBJ2-5; D is perhaps TRBD1 (6 bases). Trimming pared 1 base from V and 5 bases from J, leaving 14 bases between. The CDR3 contains 15 residues. Germline CDR1 reads SGHAT; CDR2 reads FQDESV (reference sequence).